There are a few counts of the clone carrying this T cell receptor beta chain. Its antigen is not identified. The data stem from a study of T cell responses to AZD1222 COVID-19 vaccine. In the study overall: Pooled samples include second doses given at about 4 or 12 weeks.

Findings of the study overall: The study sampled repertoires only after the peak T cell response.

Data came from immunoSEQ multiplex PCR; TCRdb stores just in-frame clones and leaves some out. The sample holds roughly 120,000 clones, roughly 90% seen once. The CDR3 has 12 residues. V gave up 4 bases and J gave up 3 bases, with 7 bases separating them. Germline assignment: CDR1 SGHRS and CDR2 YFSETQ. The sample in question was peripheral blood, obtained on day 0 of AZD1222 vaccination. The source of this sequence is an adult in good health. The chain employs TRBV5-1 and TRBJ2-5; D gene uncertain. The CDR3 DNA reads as TGCGCCAGCAGCGTCTCAGAAGAGACCCAGTACTTC. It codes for CASSVSEETQYF.